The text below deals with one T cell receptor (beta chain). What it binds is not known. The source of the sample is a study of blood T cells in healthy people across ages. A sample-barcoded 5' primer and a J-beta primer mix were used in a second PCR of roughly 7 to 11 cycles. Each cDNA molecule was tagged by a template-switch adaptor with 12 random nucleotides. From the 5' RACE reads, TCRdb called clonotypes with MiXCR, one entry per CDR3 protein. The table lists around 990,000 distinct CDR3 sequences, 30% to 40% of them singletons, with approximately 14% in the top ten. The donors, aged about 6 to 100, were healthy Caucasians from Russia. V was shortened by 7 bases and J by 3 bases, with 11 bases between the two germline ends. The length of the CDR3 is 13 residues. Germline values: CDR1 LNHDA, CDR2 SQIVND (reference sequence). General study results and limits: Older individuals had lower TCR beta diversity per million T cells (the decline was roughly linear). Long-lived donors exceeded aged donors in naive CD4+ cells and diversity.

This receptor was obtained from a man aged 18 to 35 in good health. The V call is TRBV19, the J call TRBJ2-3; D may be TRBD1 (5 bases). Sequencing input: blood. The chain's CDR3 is CASTQGLTDTQYF. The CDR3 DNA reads TGTGCCAGTACCCAGGGTCTGACAGATACGCAGTATTTT.